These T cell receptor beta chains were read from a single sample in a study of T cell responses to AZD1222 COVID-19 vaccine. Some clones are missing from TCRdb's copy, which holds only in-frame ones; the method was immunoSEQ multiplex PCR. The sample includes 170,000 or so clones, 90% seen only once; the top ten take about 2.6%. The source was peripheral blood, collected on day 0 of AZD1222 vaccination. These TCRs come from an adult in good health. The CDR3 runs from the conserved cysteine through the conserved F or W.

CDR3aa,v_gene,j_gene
CASSPGTGELFF,TRBV4-1,TRBJ2-2
CASSLSSNQPQHF,TRBV7-8,TRBJ1-5
CASSTGLNQPQHF,TRBV6-5,TRBJ1-5
CASSSDRVQGYTF,TRBV7-2,TRBJ1-2
CASSQGGGNTGELFF,TRBV4-3,TRBJ2-2
CASSQLAGGATDTQYF,TRBV3-1/TRBV3-2,TRBJ2-3
CASSQDRQGTQYF,TRBV3-1/TRBV3-2,TRBJ2-5
CASSVRGTSGGETQYF,TRBV9,TRBJ2-5
CASSKGPLGPYEQYF,TRBV18,TRBJ2-7
CASSLRKGGELFF,TRBV12-3/TRBV12-4,TRBJ2-2
CASSYNRGLFYGELFF,TRBV5-8,TRBJ2-2
CASSPGRSDTQYF,TRBV4-2,TRBJ2-3
CASSAETMNTEAFF,TRBV19,TRBJ1-1
CASNWGLNTEAFF,TRBV7-9,TRBJ1-1
CASSWQISYNEQFF,TRBV5-4,TRBJ2-1
CASRQERGAYRNTEAFF,TRBV5-1,TRBJ1-1
CASSLDGRNYGYTF,TRBV7-2,TRBJ1-2
CASSDIRLAGTPDTQYF,TRBV2,TRBJ2-3
CARSLPTRGGRSPLHF,TRBV7-5,TRBJ1-6